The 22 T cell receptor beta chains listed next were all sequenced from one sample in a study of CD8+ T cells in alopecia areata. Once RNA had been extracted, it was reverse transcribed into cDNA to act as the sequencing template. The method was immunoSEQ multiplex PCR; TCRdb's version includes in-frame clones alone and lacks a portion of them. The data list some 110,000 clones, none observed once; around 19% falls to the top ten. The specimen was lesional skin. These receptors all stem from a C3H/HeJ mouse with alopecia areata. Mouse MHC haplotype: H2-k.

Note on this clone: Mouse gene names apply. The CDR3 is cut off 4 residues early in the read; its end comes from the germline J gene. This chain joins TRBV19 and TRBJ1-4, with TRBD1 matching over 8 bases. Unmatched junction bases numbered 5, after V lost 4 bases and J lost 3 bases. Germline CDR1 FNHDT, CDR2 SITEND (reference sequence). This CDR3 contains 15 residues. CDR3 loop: CASSPTGEANERLFF. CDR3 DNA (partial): TGTGCCAGCAGTCCGACAGGGGAGGCCAACGAA.

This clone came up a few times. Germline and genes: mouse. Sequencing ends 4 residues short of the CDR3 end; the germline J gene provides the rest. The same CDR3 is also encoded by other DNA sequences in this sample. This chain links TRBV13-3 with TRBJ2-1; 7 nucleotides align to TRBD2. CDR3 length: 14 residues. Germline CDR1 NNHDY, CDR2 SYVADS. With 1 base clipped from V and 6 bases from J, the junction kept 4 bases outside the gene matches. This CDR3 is CASSDMGGPAEQFF. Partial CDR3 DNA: TGTGCCAGCAGTGATATGGGGGGTCCTGCT.

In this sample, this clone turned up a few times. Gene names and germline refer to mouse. CDR3 bases read: TGTGCCAGCAGCCAACTGGGGACCAACGAA. Protein: CASSQLGTNE. The complete CDR3 sequence is CASSQLGTNERLFF. This chain connects TRBV5 to TRBJ1-4; the D is unclear. The read falls 4 residues short of the CDR3 end, and the missing part is taken from the germline J gene. V was shortened by 2 bases and J by 3 bases, with 7 bases between the two germline ends. The CDR3 is 14 amino acids. The germline V gene has CDR1 LGHNA and CDR2 YNLKQL (reference sequence).

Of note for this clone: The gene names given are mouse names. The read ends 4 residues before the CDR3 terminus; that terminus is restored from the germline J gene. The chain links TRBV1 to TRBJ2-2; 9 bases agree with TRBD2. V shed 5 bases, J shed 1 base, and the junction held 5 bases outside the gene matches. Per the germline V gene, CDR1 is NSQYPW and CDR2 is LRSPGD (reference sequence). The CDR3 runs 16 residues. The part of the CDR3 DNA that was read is TGCACCTGCAGTACCTCTGGGGGGGGAAACACCGGG. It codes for CTCSTSGGGNTG. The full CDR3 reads CTCSTSGGGNTGQLYF.

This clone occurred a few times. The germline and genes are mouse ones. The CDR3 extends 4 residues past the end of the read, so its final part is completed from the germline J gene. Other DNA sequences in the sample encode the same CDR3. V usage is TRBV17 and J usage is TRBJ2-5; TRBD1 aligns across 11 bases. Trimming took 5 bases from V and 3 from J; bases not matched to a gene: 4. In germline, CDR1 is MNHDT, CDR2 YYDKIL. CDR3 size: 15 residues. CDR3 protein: CASSSRDRGQDTQYF. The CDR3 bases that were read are TGTGCTAGCAGTTCCCGGGACAGGGGGCAAGAC.

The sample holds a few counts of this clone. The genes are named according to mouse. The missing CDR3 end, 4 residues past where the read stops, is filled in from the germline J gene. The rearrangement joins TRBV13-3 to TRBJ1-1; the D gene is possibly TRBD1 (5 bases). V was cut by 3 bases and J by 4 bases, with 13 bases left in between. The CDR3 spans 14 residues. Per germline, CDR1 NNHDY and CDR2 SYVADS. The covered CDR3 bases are TGTGCCAGCAGTGCTCAGGGTGAGGGCACA. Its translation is CASSAQGEGT. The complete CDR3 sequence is CASSAQGEGTEVFF.

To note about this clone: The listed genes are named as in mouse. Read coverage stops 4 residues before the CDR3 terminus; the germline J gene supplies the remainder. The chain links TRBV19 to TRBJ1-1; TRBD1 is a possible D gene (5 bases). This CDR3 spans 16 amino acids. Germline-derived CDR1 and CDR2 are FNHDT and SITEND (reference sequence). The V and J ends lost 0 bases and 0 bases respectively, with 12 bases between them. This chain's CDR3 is CASSIDETETNTEVFF. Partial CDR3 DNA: TGTGCCAGCAGTATAGACGAGACAGAAACAAACACA.

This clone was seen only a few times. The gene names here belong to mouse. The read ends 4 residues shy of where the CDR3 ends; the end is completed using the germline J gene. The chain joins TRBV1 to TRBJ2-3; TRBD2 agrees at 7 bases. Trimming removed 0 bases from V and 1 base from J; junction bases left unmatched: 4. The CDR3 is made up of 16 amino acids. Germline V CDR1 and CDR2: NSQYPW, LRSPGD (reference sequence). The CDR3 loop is CTCSAEWGEGAETLYF. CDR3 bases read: TGCACCTGCAGTGCAGAATGGGGGGAGGGTGCAGAA. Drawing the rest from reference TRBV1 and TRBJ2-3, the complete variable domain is VTLLEQNPRWRLVPRGQAVNLRCILKNSQYPWMSWYQQDLQKQLQWLFTLRSPGDKEVKSLPGADYLATRVTDTELRLQVANMSQGRTLYCTCSAEWGEGAETLYFGSGTRLTVL.

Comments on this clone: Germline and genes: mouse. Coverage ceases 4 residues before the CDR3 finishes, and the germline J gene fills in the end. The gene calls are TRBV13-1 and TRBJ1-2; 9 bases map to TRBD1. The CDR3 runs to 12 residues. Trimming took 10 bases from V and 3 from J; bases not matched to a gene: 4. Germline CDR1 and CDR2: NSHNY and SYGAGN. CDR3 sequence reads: CAGTGSDSDYTF. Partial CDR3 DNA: TGTGCCGGGACAGGGAGCGACTCC.

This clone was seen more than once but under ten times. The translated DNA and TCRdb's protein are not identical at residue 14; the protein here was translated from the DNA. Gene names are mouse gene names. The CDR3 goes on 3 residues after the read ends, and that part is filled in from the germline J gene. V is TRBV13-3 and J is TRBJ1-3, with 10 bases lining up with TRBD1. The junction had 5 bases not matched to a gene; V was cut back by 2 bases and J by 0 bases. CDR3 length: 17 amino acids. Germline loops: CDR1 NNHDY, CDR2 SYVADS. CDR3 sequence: CASSEGTGALSGNTLYF. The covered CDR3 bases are TGTGCCAGCAGTGAGGGGACAGGGGCTCTTTCTGGAAATACG.

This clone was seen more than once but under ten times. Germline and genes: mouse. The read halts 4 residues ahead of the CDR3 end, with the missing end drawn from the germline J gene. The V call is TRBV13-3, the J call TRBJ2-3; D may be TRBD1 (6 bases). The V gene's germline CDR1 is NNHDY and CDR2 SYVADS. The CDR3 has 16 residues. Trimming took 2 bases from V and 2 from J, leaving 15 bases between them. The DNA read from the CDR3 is TGTGCCAGCAGTGACCTCAGGGGATTGAATGCAGAA. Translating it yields CASSDLRGLNAE. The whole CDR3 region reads CASSDLRGLNAETLYF.

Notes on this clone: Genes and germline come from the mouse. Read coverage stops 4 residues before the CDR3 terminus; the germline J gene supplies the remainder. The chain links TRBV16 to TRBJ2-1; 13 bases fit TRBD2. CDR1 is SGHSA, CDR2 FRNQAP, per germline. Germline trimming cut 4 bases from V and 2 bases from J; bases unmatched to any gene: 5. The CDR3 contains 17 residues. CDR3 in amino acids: CASSSPDWGGDYAEQFF. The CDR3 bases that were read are TGTGCAAGCAGCTCCCCGGACTGGGGGGGCGACTATGCT.

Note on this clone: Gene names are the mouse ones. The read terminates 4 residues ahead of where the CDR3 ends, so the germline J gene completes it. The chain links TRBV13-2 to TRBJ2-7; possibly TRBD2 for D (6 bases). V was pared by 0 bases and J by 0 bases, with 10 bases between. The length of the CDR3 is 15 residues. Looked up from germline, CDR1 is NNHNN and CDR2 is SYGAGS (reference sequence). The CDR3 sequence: CASGDALGPSYEQYF. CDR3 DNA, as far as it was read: TGTGCCAGCGGTGATGCTCTGGGGCCCTCCTAT.

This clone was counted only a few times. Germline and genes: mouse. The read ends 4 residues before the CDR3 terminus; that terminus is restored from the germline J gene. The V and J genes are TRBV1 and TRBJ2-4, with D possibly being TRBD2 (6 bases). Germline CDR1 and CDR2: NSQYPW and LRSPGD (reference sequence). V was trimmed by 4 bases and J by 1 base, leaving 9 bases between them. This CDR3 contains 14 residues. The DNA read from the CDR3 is TGCACCTGCAGTGTACTGGGAGGTCAAAAC. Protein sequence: CTCSVLGGQN. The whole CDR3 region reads CTCSVLGGQNTLYF.

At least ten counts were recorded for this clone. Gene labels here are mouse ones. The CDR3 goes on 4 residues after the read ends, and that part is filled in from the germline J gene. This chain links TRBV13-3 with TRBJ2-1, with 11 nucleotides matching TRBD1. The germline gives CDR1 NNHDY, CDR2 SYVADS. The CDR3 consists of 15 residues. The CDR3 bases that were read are TGTGCCAGCAGTGATCCGGGACAGGGGGAATCT. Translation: CASSDPGQGES. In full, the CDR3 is CASSDPGQGESEQFF.

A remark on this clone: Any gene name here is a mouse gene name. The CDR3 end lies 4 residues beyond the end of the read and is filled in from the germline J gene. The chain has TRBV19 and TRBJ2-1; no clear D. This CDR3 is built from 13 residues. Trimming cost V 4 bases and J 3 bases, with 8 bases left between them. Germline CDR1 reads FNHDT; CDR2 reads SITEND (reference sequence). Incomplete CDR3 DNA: TGTGCCAGCAGTCCAGAAACCTATGCT. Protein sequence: CASSPETYA. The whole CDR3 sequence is CASSPETYAEQFF.

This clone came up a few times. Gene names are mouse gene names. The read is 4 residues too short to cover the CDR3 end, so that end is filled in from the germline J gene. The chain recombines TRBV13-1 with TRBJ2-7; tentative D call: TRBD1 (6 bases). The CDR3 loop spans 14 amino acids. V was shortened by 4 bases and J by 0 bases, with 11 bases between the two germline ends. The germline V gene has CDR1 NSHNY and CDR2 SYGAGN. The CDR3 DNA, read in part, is TGTGCCAGCAGTCCCCCAGGGGACTCCTAT. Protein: CASSPPGDSY. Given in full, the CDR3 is CASSPPGDSYEQYF.

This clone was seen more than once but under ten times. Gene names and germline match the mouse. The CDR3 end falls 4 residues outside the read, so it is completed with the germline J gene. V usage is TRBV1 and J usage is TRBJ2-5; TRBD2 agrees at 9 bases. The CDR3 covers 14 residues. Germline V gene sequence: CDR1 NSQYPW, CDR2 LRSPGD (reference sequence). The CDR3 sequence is CTCSVWGGADTQYF. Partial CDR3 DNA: TGCACCTGCAGTGTTTGGGGGGGCGCTGAC.

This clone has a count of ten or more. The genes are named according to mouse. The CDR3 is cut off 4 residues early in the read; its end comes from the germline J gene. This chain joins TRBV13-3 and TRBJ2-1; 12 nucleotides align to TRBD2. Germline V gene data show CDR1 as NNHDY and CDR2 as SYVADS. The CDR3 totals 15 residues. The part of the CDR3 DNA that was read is TGTGCCAGCAGTCGACTGGGGGGGCCCTCCGCT. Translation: CASSRLGGPSA. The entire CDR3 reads CASSRLGGPSAEQFF.

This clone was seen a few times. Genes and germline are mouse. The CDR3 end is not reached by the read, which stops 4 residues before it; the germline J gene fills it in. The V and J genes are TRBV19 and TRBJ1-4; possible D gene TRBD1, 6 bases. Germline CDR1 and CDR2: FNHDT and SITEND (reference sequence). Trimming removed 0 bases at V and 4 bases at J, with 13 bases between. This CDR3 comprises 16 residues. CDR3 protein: CASSIAPGQINERLFF. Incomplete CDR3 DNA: TGTGCCAGCAGTATAGCTCCGGGACAAATCAACGAA.

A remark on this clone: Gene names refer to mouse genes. CDR3 sequence reads: CASSDVGGRLQDTQYF. The covered CDR3 bases are TGTGCCAGCAGTGATGTGGGGGGGCGCCTCCAAGAC. The rearrangement links TRBV13-3 to TRBJ2-5, with TRBD2 matching 9 bases. The read comes to an end 4 residues before the CDR3 does, leaving the germline J gene to fill in the end. Germline V lookup: CDR1 NNHDY, CDR2 SYVADS. V gave up 0 bases and J gave up 2 bases; unmatched junction bases: 4. The CDR3 runs to 16 residues.

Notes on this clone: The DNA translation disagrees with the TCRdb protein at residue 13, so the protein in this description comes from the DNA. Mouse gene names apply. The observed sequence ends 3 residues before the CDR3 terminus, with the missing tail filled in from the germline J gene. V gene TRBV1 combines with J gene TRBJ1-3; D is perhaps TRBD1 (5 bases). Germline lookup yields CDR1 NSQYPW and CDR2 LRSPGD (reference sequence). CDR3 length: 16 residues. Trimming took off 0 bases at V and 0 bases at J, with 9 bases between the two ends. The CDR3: CTCSAEQGYSGNTLYF. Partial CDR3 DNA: TGCACCTGCAGTGCAGAGCAGGGCTATTCTGGAAATACG.